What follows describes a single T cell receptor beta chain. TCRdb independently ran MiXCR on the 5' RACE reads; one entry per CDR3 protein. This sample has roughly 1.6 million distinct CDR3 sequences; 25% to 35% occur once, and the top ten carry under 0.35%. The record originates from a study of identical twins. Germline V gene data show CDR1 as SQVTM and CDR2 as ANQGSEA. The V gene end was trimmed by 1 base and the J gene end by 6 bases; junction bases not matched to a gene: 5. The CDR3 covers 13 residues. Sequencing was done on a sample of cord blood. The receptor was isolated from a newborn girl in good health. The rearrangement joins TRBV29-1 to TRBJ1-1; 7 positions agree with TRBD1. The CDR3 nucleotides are TGCAGCGTTGAAGGGCAGGGGGGAGCTGAAGCTTTCTTT. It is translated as CSVEGQGGAEAFF.